This T cell receptor beta chain was sequenced during a study of blood T cell repertoires in COVID-19. Study at large: Some COVID-19 samples were acute and others convalescent; all came from the United States, Italy and Spain.

Sequencing used immunoSEQ multiplex PCR; TCRdb keeps in-frame clones, though not all of them. The data show 120,000 to 150,000 clones, with around four fifths seen just once and roughly two fifths held by the top ten. Looked up from germline, CDR1 is SGHAT and CDR2 is FQNNGV. V lost 5 bases and J lost 3, with 11 bases in between. CDR3 length equals 13 residues. The receptor was derived from a human donor in a cohort sampled during active COVID-19. Input material: peripheral blood. J is TRBJ2-7 and V is TRBV11-2, with D maybe TRBD1 (6 bases). CDR3 in DNA: TGTGCCAGCAGCCGAACAGGGAGCTACGAGCAGTACTTC. Residues: CASSRTGSYEQYF.